This TCR beta chain was retrieved from a study of CD8 T cells in ankylosing spondylitis. V dropped 6 bases and J dropped 4; count of bases not matched to a gene: 6. The germline CDR1 and CDR2 sequences are MNHNS and SASEGT. This CDR3 is built from 14 residues. Whole-study results and caveats: A TCR beta motif of roughly eight highly homologous variants seemed to mark ankylosing spondylitis blood.

A note on this clonotype: Antigen: not known.

A quantitative 5'-RACE method, one with molecular barcodes, was used to make TCR beta libraries. Each CDR3 protein is one row after TCRdb ran MiXCR on the 5' RACE reads. The repertoire holds 130,000 or so distinct CDR3 sequences, with 15% to 20% as singletons. Material for sequencing was blood, either unsorted or a sorted T cell fraction (not recorded which). V and J are TRBV6-1 and TRBJ2-3; the match to TRBD2 covers 8 bases. The TCR comes from a male donor with ankylosing spondylitis. The CDR3 loop is CASSLSGSADTQYF. The CDR3 DNA reads TGTGCCAGCAGCTTGAGCGGGAGCGCAGATACGCAGTATTTT.